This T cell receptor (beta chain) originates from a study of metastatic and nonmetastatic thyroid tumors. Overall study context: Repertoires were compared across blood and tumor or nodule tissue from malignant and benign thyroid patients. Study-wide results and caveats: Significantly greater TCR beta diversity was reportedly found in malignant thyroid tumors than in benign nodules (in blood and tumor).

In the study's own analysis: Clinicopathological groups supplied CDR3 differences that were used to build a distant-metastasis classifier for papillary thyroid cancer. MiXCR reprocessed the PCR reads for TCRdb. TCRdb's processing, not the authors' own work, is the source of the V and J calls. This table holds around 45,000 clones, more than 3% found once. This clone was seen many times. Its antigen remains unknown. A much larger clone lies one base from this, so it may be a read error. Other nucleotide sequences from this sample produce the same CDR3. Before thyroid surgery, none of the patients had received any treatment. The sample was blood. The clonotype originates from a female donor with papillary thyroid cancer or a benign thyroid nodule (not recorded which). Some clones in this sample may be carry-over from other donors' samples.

The CDR3 sequence is CASSFDRDPGAFF. The CDR3 DNA reads TGTGCCAGCAGCTTCGACAGGGATCCGGGGGCTTTCTTT. The V call is TRBV7-8, the J call TRBJ1-1; 7 bases map to TRBD1. Trimming cost V 3 bases and J 11 bases; bases outside gene matches: 9. Germline V gene sequence: CDR1 SGHVS, CDR2 FQNEAQ. The CDR3 runs 13 residues.